A single sample gave rise to the 15 T cell receptor beta chains below, sequenced in a study of beta chain features in type 1 diabetes. Reverse transcribing all isolated RNA meant expressed TCRB transcripts were sequenced. Assay: immunoSEQ multiplex PCR; the TCRdb copy retains only in-frame clones and omits some. Counted here are a few hundred thousand clones, over 10% occurring once; the ten biggest clones make up under 0.02%. Sample: naive CD4+ T cells from blood. The receptors come from a young man in good health.

The chain is built from TRBV9 and TRBJ2-1, with 9 bases fitting TRBD2. Germline values: CDR1 SGDLS, CDR2 YYNGEE. The CDR3 loop spans 15 amino acids. V was pared by 7 bases and J by 10 bases, with 15 bases of the junction left unmatched. The CDR3 nucleotides read TGTGCCAGCGGGGTAGCGGGAGACTCGGCCTCCGAGCAGTTCTTC. This translates into CASGVAGDSASEQFF.

A few counts support this clone. V gene TRBV18 combines with J gene TRBJ2-7; D might be TRBD2 (6 bases). The CDR3 is 14 amino acids. The germline V and J ends were trimmed by 5 bases and 0 bases, with 11 bases remaining between them. From germline, CDR1 is KGHSH and CDR2 LQKENI. CDR3 sequence (DNA): TGTGCCAGCTCAGCTAGCGCTCGCTCCTACGAGCAGTACTTC. This translates into CASSASARSYEQYF.

J is TRBJ2-1 and V is TRBV28; TRBD1 aligns across 11 bases. The V and J ends lost 4 bases and 7 bases, in that order; junction bases with no gene match: 12. The CDR3 runs 17 residues. CDR1 is MDHEN and CDR2 is SYDVKM in the germline V gene. CDR3 loop: CASSSPRGTGGENEQFF. CDR3 bases: TGTGCCAGCAGTTCACCTCGAGGGACAGGGGGTGAGAATGAGCAGTTCTTC.

This clone has a handful of counts. The gene calls are TRBV4-2 and TRBJ1-1; D remains ambiguous. V was pared by 0 bases and J by 3 bases, with 11 bases between. CDR1 is LGHNA and CDR2 is YNFKEQ in the germline V gene. The CDR3 extends over 15 amino acids. CDR3 residues: CASSQERYLDTEAFF. CDR3 nucleotides: TGTGCCAGCAGCCAAGAGCGGTACTTGGACACTGAAGCTTTCTTT.

This clone was detected a few times. This chain joins TRBV5-1 and TRBJ2-2, with D uncertain. The CDR3 runs 15 residues. CDR1 SGHRS and CDR2 YFSETQ come from the germline V gene. V dropped 0 bases and J dropped 7 bases, with 13 bases sitting between them. CDR3 residues: CASSLEVGSVGELFF. In DNA, the CDR3 is TGCGCCAGCAGCTTGGAAGTCGGGTCGGTCGGGGAGCTGTTTTTT.

This clone was counted only a few times. The chain recombines TRBV29-1 with TRBJ1-1; 7 bases line up with TRBD1. Germline loops: CDR1 SQVTM, CDR2 ANQGSEA. The trim removed 7 bases at V and 3 bases at J, leaving 8 bases unmatched. This CDR3 contains 13 residues. The DNA of the CDR3 is TGCAGCGCTGGGGTAGGGGGCGACACTGAAGCTTTCTTT. This sequence encodes CSAGVGGDTEAFF.

Details on this clone: The sample has other DNA sequences that encode this CDR3 too. V and J are TRBV28 and TRBJ2-7; TRBD2 is a possible D gene (5 bases). With 5 bases removed from V and 4 bases from J, the gap between germline ends came to 9 bases. Germline loops: CDR1 MDHEN, CDR2 SYDVKM. CDR3 length equals 12 residues. The chain's CDR3 is CASSPSGYEQYF. For the CDR3, the DNA is TGTGCCAGCAGTCCCTCGGGGTACGAGCAGTACTTC.

The chain carries TRBV30 and TRBJ1-4; D remains ambiguous. Germline CDR1 is GTSNPN and CDR2 is SVGIG (reference sequence). CDR3 length equals 8 residues. V was pared by 8 bases and J by 8 bases, with 3 bases between. CDR3 region: CAPEKLFF. In DNA, the CDR3 is TGTGCCCCAGAAAAACTGTTTTTT.

In this sample, this clone turned up a few times. The CDR3 region is CASSEGLVGADTQYF. The CDR3 nucleotides are TGTGCCAGCAGCGAGGGCTTGGTGGGAGCTGATACGCAGTATTTT. The chain has TRBV9 and TRBJ2-3; possible D gene TRBD2, 5 bases. With 3 bases removed from V and 6 bases from J, the gap between germline ends came to 17 bases. The germline gives CDR1 SGDLS, CDR2 YYNGEE. CDR3 size: 15 residues.

V usage is TRBV27 and J usage is TRBJ2-7; tentatively, D is TRBD2 (6 bases). CDR1 and CDR2 from the germline V gene are MNHEY and SMNVEV (reference sequence). This CDR3 spans 13 amino acids. V was trimmed by 5 bases and J by 4 bases, leaving 12 bases between them. The CDR3 region is CASSVRGRYEQYF. CDR3 in DNA: TGTGCCAGCAGTGTGCGGGGCCGATACGAGCAGTACTTC.

This clone was observed a handful of times. The V gene is TRBV2, the J gene TRBJ2-5; no clear D. CDR3 size: 12 residues. The germline V gene has CDR1 SNHLY and CDR2 FYNNEI. With 3 bases removed from V and 8 bases from J, the gap between germline ends came to 10 bases. The CDR3 DNA reads as TGTGCCAGCAGTGACGCCGTGAGAACCCAGTACTTC. Translating it yields CASSDAVRTQYF.

The rearrangement joins TRBV5-4 to TRBJ2-6; 11 positions match TRBD2. The junction had 11 bases not matched to a gene; V was cut back by 5 bases and J by 4 bases. The CDR3 contains 18 residues. Germline V gene sequence: CDR1 SGHNT, CDR2 YYREEE (reference sequence). As DNA, the CDR3 is TGTGCCAGCAGATTAGCGGGAGGGCCTGCGTTGGGGGCCAACGTCCTGACTTTC. It encodes CASRLAGGPALGANVLTF.

The V gene is TRBV29-1, the J gene TRBJ1-1, with 9 positions matching TRBD1. This CDR3 region has 13 residues. Germline lookup yields CDR1 SQVTM and CDR2 ANQGSEA. The V gene end was trimmed by 6 bases and the J gene end by 4 bases; junction bases not matched to a gene: 6. CDR3 loop: CSVATGGITEAFF. The CDR3 DNA reads TGCAGCGTGGCGACAGGGGGGATCACTGAAGCTTTCTTT.

The V gene is TRBV11-2, the J gene TRBJ2-1; 10 bases match TRBD1. J was trimmed by 3 bases and V by 4 bases; bases with no gene match: 15. Germline loops: CDR1 SGHAT, CDR2 FQNNGV. There are 19 residues in the CDR3. CDR3 nucleotides: TGTGCCAGCAGCTCGGGGGTTCCGGGGACAGGGGCGTTCTACAATGAGCAGTTCTTC. This codes for CASSSGVPGTGAFYNEQFF.

A few counts support this clone. The chain couples TRBV4-3 to TRBJ2-4; possible D gene TRBD2, 5 bases. From germline, CDR1 is LGHNA and CDR2 YSLEER. The CDR3 has 14 amino acids. V dropped 1 base and J dropped 9 bases, with 13 bases sitting between them. CDR3 amino acids: CASSQGEGFGIQYF. The CDR3 nucleotides are TGCGCCAGCAGCCAAGGAGAGGGTTTCGGCATTCAGTACTTC.